The rows below give T cell receptor beta chains drawn from one sample of a study of blood T cells in healthy people across ages. MiXCR was run by TCRdb on the 5' RACE reads, yielding one entry per CDR3 protein. Of roughly 1.9 million distinct CDR3 sequences listed, roughly two fifths are singletons. Sequencing was done on a sample of blood. The source is a human donor in good health. The CDR3 runs from the conserved cysteine through the conserved F or W. D genes are given only for firm matches. Clone size is stated in some rows and not others, as once, few, many or a class when expanded.

NA	few	TRBJ1-2	TRBV4-2	TGTGCCAGCAGCCAAGCACAGGATGGATCTGGAGGCTACACCTTC	CASSQAQDGSGGYTF
NA	many	TRBJ1-2	TRBV7-6	TGTGCCAGCAGCGGAGCCGGGACCGATGGCTACACCTTC	CASSGAGTDGYTF
NA	few	TRBJ1-5	TRBV29-1	TGCAGCGCCGTAAGAACAGGCGAGCCCCAGCATTTT	CSAVRTGEPQHF
TRBD2	NA	TRBJ2-5	TRBV15	TGTGCCACCAGCAGGTACCTAGCGGGGGAAGAGACCCAGTACTTC	CATSRYLAGEETQYF
NA	NA	TRBJ1-1	TRBV30	TGTGCCCGGAGTGTGCTGCTGGGAAGGGGTACTGAAGCTTTCTTT	CARSVLLGRGTEAFF
NA	NA	TRBJ2-7	TRBV4-1	TGCGCCAGCAGCCAAGTCTCGGGGGAAGTCTACGAGCAGTACTTC	CASSQVSGEVYEQYF
TRBD1	NA	TRBJ1-1	TRBV20-1	TGCAGTGCTAGTGGACAGGGACTCGAAATTGCCACTGAAGCTTTCTTT	CSASGQGLEIATEAFF
TRBD1	NA	TRBJ2-5	TRBV5-4	TGTGCCAGCAGCTTCCGACAGGGATACGAAGAGACCCAGTACTTC	CASSFRQGYEETQYF
NA	few	TRBJ1-2	TRBV12-3/TRBV12-4	TGTGCCAGCAGTTTATCCGGGGCGAGTGGCTACACCTTC	CASSLSGASGYTF
NA	NA	TRBJ1-1	TRBV28	TGTGCCAGCAGTTTTCGGGGGGATCATGAAGCTTTCTTT	CASSFRGDHEAFF
TRBD1	NA	TRBJ1-2	TRBV6-1	TGTGCCAGCAGTGAATTTACAGGGGGAGACTATGGCTACACCTTC	CASSEFTGGDYGYTF
NA	few	TRBJ2-6	TRBV29-1	TGCAGCGTTGAGAGTTGGGACACCACTTCTGGGGCCAACGTCCTGACTTTC	CSVESWDTTSGANVLTF
NA	few	TRBJ1-2	TRBV29-1	TGCAGCGTTGCCCAGACCTCGGCAGGGGAAGGCTACACCTTC	CSVAQTSAGEGYTF
NA	NA	TRBJ2-5	TRBV7-9	TGTGCCAGCAGCCTCGGATACGAGGACCAAGAGACCCAGTACTTC	CASSLGYEDQETQYF
NA	few	TRBJ1-2	TRBV9	TGTGCCAGCAGCGCCTCGGAGACAGGCTATGGCTACACCTTC	CASSASETGYGYTF
TRBD1	once	TRBJ2-7	TRBV23-1	TGCGCCAGCAGTCATCAGGGACAGACAACCTACGAGCAGTACTTC	CASSHQGQTTYEQYF
NA	NA	TRBJ2-6	TRBV7-3	TGTGCCAGCAGCTCCGGCGGCCATTCTGGGGCCAACGTCCAGACTTTC	CASSSGGHSGANVQTF
NA	NA	TRBJ2-3	TRBV7-9	TGTGCCAGCAGCTTTACCCCTTCCCTGCTCCTACACACAGATACGCAGTATTTT	CASSFTPSLLLHTDTQYF
NA	NA	TRBJ2-5	TRBV29-1	TGCAGCGTCGCAGGGCAGGGCGGAGAGACCCAGTACTTC	CSVAGQGGETQYF
NA	NA	TRBJ1-2	TRBV29-1	TGCAGCGCAGAAGACGGGGACGGGCCCTATGGCTACACCTTC	CSAEDGDGPYGYTF
TRBD1	NA	TRBJ2-2	TRBV5-1	TGCGCCAGCACCACGGACAGGGTGGACGGGGAGCTGTTTTTT	CASTTDRVDGELFF
NA	NA	TRBJ2-3	TRBV12-3/TRBV12-4	TGTGCCAGCAGGGATTCGGGGGGCGGAGATACGCAGTATTTT	CASRDSGGGDTQYF
NA	NA	TRBJ1-6	TRBV11-1	TGTGCCAGCAGCCGCGAACTGGGGAATATCGGTTCACCCCTCCACTTT	CASSRELGNIGSPLHF
NA	NA	TRBJ2-3	TRBV7-2	TGTGCCAGCAGCTTAGTGCGTGGTAGTGCAGATACGCAGTATTTT	CASSLVRGSADTQYF
TRBD2	NA	TRBJ2-2	TRBV5-1	TGCGCCAGCAGCGCAACGGGACTAGAGTACACCGGGGAGCTGTTTTTT	CASSATGLEYTGELFF
NA	NA	TRBJ2-1	TRBV29-1	TGCAGCGCCTACCTAGCCGACTACATTGAGCAGTTCTTC	CSAYLADYIEQFF
NA	NA	TRBJ1-5	TRBV7-2	TGTGCCAGCAGCTTAGAGAGGTTGGGGGTGGGGGGAAATCAGCCCCAGCATTTT	CASSLERLGVGGNQPQHF
TRBD1	NA	TRBJ2-5	TRBV20-1	TGCAGTGCTAGAGATTACGGGACAGGAATACAAGAGACCCAGTACTTC	CSARDYGTGIQETQYF
NA	NA	TRBJ1-2	TRBV7-9	TGTGCCAGCAGCTTTATGGACGGCCAGGACTATGGCTACACCTTC	CASSFMDGQDYGYTF
NA	once	TRBJ1-6	TRBV5-1	TGCGCCAGCAGCTTGAATAGTGGTGGAAATAATTCACCCCTCCACTTT	CASSLNSGGNNSPLHF
NA	NA	TRBJ2-1	TRBV29-1	TGCAGCGTCCCCTCCGCGGGCGGGGTTTACAATGAGCAGTTCTTC	CSVPSAGGVYNEQFF
NA	NA	TRBJ1-6	TRBV7-3	TGTGCCAGCAGCTTAGGTCCGGGCGGCACTAATTCACCCCTCCACTTT	CASSLGPGGTNSPLHF
TRBD1	NA	TRBJ2-5	TRBV7-9	TGTGCCAGCAGCAGAGGGGGCTTTGAGACCCAGTACTTC	CASSRGGFETQYF
NA	few	TRBJ2-6	TRBV5-5	TGTGCCAGCAATAAGGATTGGGACCCCAACGTCCTGACTTTC	CASNKDWDPNVLTF
NA	few	TRBJ2-1	TRBV20-1	TGCAGTGCTAGTAGCGGCTCCTACAATGAGCAGTTCTTC	CSASSGSYNEQFF
TRBD1	NA	TRBJ2-4	TRBV7-9	TGTGCCAGCAGCCCATACCCGGGACAGGGGGTTGGAGTAGCCAAAAACATTCAGTACTTC	CASSPYPGQGVGVAKNIQYF
NA	NA	TRBJ1-2	TRBV20-1	TGCAGTGCTACTGACGTGGAGGAACTTGACTATGGCTACACCTTC	CSATDVEELDYGYTF
NA	NA	TRBJ1-1	TRBV29-1	TGCAGCGTTGAAGATCAACTGAATGAAGCTTTCTTT	CSVEDQLNEAFF
NA	NA	TRBJ1-1	TRBV12-3/TRBV12-4	TGTGCCAGCAGTCCTCGGGGACTCTCCCTACAGAACACTGAAGCTTTCTTT	CASSPRGLSLQNTEAFF
TRBD1	many	TRBJ2-7	TRBV28	TGTGCCAGCAGACGACAGGGGGACTCCTACGAGCAGTACTTC	CASRRQGDSYEQYF
NA	NA	TRBJ2-7	TRBV5-5	TGTGCCAGCAGCTATTCCCCCCCCGATGGGGGATTGGGGGAGCAGTACTTC	CASSYSPPDGGLGEQYF
NA	NA	TRBJ2-7	TRBV27	TGTGCCAGCAGTTTATCTACGGTAGAACGCGAGCAGTACTTC	CASSLSTVEREQYF
TRBD1	NA	TRBJ2-3	TRBV10-3	TGTGCCATCTTGGGACAGGGCACAGATACGCAGTATTTT	CAILGQGTDTQYF
NA	NA	TRBJ2-7	TRBV12-3/TRBV12-4	TGTGCCGGCAGTTTTTCGCCCTACGAGCAGTACTTC	CAGSFSPYEQYF
TRBD1	NA	TRBJ2-7	TRBV24-1	TGTGCCACCAGCCGACAGGGGGCGAAGACCTCCTACGAGCAGTACTTC	CATSRQGAKTSYEQYF
NA	few	TRBJ1-6	TRBV5-1	TGCGCCAGCAGCTCGGACGGCTCTTATTCACCCCTCCACTTT	CASSSDGSYSPLHF
NA	many	TRBJ2-7	TRBV7-9	TGTGCCAGCAGACCACCCTCCCGGGAATTGGCATCCTACGAGCAGTACTTC	CASRPPSRELASYEQYF
TRBD1	few	TRBJ1-1	TRBV2	TGTGCCAGCAGAGGACGGACAGGGAACACTGAAGCTTTCTTT	CASRGRTGNTEAFF
NA	NA	TRBJ2-1	TRBV29-1	TGCAGCGTTGAAGATCGAAGCGCCTACAATGAGCAGTTCTTC	CSVEDRSAYNEQFF
TRBD2	NA	TRBJ2-1	TRBV3-1	TGTGCCAGCAGCGACAACCTACTAGCGGGGGGGCACGATGAGCAGTTCTTC	CASSDNLLAGGHDEQFF
NA	NA	TRBJ2-7	TRBV5-1	TGCGCCAGCAGCTTGGGCGACAGGAGATCCTACGAGCAGTACTTC	CASSLGDRRSYEQYF
TRBD1	NA	TRBJ2-1	TRBV4-3	TGCGCCAGCAGCCGGGTGACCGGGACAGCCTACAATGAGCAGTTCTTC	CASSRVTGTAYNEQFF
TRBD2	NA	TRBJ2-5	TRBV7-2	TGTGCCAGCAAGATGCGGGGGGGCTCGGAGACCCAGTACTTC	CASKMRGGSETQYF
NA	NA	TRBJ1-2	TRBV5-1	TGCGCCAGCAGCCCAACTTTTGGGACTAACTATGGCTACACCTTC	CASSPTFGTNYGYTF
TRBD1	few	TRBJ2-3	TRBV29-1	TGCAGCACCTGGGACAGGGGGGAAGGGGATACGCAGTATTTT	CSTWDRGEGDTQYF
NA	NA	TRBJ1-2	TRBV30	TGTGCCTGGAGTGGGTATGGCTACACCTTC	CAWSGYGYTF
NA	few	TRBJ2-5	TRBV15	TGTGCCACCAGCAGAGAGGTAGGGGAGCAGTACTTC	CATSREVGEQYF
NA	few	TRBJ2-7	TRBV11-1	TGTGCCAGCAGCTTAGTTCCCTCCTCCAACGAGCAGTACTTC	CASSLVPSSNEQYF
NA	NA	TRBJ2-7	TRBV4-3	TGCGCCAGCAGCCACCCCAAGATCTTTACCTACGAGCAGTACTTC	CASSHPKIFTYEQYF
TRBD1	NA	TRBJ1-2	TRBV7-2	TGTGCCAGCAGCTTCAAACAGGGGGCGATTGGCTACACCTTC	CASSFKQGAIGYTF